Listed below are T cell receptor beta chains from one sample, sequenced in a study of beta chain features in type 1 diabetes. Measured with immunoSEQ multiplex PCR; TCRdb has only the in-frame clones, and not every one. The profile covers roughly 730,000 clones, with around 15% appearing a single time and about 0.02% taken by the ten largest. What was sequenced was naive CD4+ T cells from blood. These TCRs come from a young man with type 1 diabetes. Each CDR3 is given with its conserved first and last residue. A D gene is named only where the DNA matches it firmly. Part of the rows lack a size; the others show once, few, many or a class for expanded clones.

.	.	TRBV6-6	TRBJ1-6	TGTGCCAGCACCAATTCGTGGGGTTATTCGAATTCACCCCTCCACTTT	CASTNSWGYSNSPLHF
TRBD2	few	TRBV5-1	TRBJ2-7	TGCGCCAGCAGCCAAGGACTAGCGGGGGGTACCCTGTACTTC	CASSQGLAGGTLYF
.	.	TRBV5-6	TRBJ2-5	TGTGCCAGCAGACAGGCTTCCGAGACCCAGTACTTC	CASRQASETQYF
.	.	TRBV7-2	TRBJ1-2	TGTGCCAGCAGCGCCAGACAGGAGGGTGGCTACACCTTC	CASSARQEGGYTF
TRBD1	.	TRBV28	TRBJ1-2	TGTGCCAGCACTGTAGAGGGGGCGTATGGCTACACCTTC	CASTVEGAYGYTF
TRBD1	.	TRBV19	TRBJ2-5	TGTGCCAGTAGCGCCGGGACAGGGGGCTCGGAGACCCAGTACTTC	CASSAGTGGSETQYF
.	few	TRBV15	TRBJ1-4	TGTGCCACCAGCAGAGTTACTGCAACTAATGAAAAACTGTTTTTT	CATSRVTATNEKLFF
TRBD1	few	TRBV7-9	TRBJ1-6	TGTGCCAGCAGCCCTGACAGGGAATATTCACCCCTCCACTTT	CASSPDREYSPLHF
.	.	TRBV29-1	TRBJ1-1	TGCAGCGTTGATCTTCAAACTGAAGCTTTCTTT	CSVDLQTEAFF
.	.	TRBV30	TRBJ1-5	TGTGCCTGGAGCGCTTCGGAGATGGATCAGCCCCAGCATTTT	CAWSASEMDQPQHF
.	few	TRBV7-9	TRBJ2-2	TGTGCCAGCAGCTTAAGAGTGGGACCCCGGAACACCGGGGAGCTGTTTTTT	CASSLRVGPRNTGELFF
TRBD1	.	TRBV10-3	TRBJ2-6	TGTGCCATCAGTGCGCGGACAGGACGTATTAGCTCTGGGGCCAACGTCCTGACTTTC	CAISARTGRISSGANVLTF
TRBD1	few	TRBV6-5	TRBJ1-4	TGTGCCAGCAGCACGGGACAGGGAGGTGAAAAACTGTTTTTT	CASSTGQGGEKLFF
.	.	TRBV28	TRBJ2-3	TGTGCCAGCAGTTCCCCTACAGCCTACAACACAGATACGCAGTATTTT	CASSSPTAYNTDTQYF
.	few	TRBV11-2	TRBJ1-2	TGTGCCAGCAGCGGAGGAAGTTATAGTATTGGCTACACCTTC	CASSGGSYSIGYTF
.	few	TRBV7-2	TRBJ1-6	TGTGCCAGCATTAATACGGGGGGGCCTTCACCCCTCCACTTT	CASINTGGPSPLHF
.	few	TRBV5-4	TRBJ2-5	TGTGCCAGCAGCTTTAGCGGCCAAGAGACCCAGTACTTC	CASSFSGQETQYF
.	.	TRBV11-2	TRBJ2-1	TGTGCCAGCAGCCAGGGACAACCCGGTGAGCAGTTCTTC	CASSQGQPGEQFF
.	.	TRBV30	TRBJ2-7	TGTGCCTGGAGACATGGGGCCCCGTACGAGCAGTACTTC	CAWRHGAPYEQYF
TRBD1	few	TRBV7-9	TRBJ2-7	TGTGCCAGCACACCAACAGGGGGCGGCGAGCAGTACTTC	CASTPTGGGEQYF
.	.	TRBV4-1	TRBJ1-1	TGCGCCAGCAGATCCGGGCCCTTAGCTTTCTTT	CASRSGPLAFF
.	few	TRBV7-9	TRBJ2-7	TGTGCCAGCAGCTTAGAGGCAGGAACTCCCTACGAGCAGTACTTC	CASSLEAGTPYEQYF
.	.	TRBV6-1	TRBJ2-2	TGTGCCAGCGGCCAATGGACGGGCGTCACCGGGGAGCTGTTTTTT	CASGQWTGVTGELFF
TRBD1	.	TRBV5-1	TRBJ2-5	TGCGCCAGCAGCTCTGGGACAGGGGTCCCCGGGGAGACCCAGTACTTC	CASSSGTGVPGETQYF
TRBD1	.	TRBV19	TRBJ1-5	TGTGCCAGTAGTATGACAGGGGCGGATTATAGCAATCAGCCCCAGCATTTT	CASSMTGADYSNQPQHF
.	few	TRBV30	TRBJ1-6	TGTGCCGGAGATTCACCCCTCCACTTT	CAGDSPLHF
.	few	TRBV7-3	TRBJ2-2	TGTGCCAGCAGCTCCCCTGGTTGGGGGAACACCGGGGAGCTGTTTTTT	CASSSPGWGNTGELFF
TRBD1	.	TRBV10-3	TRBJ2-7	TGTGCCATCAGTGGCCCCGGGACAGTTCAGTACGAGCAGTACTTC	CAISGPGTVQYEQYF
.	few	TRBV29-1	TRBJ2-7	TGCAGCGTCCTGACAGCTGCGCGAGGGGAGCAGTACTTC	CSVLTAARGEQYF
TRBD1	.	TRBV30	TRBJ2-7	TGTGCCTGGAGGAAGACAGGGGCCTACGAGCAGTACTTC	CAWRKTGAYEQYF
TRBD1	.	TRBV29-1	TRBJ1-4	TGCAGCGTTGGGGCCGAGGGGGCAGCTAATGAAAAACTGTTTTTT	CSVGAEGAANEKLFF
.	few	TRBV5-1	TRBJ1-1	TGCGCCAGCAGTCTGAGGACGGGGAACACTGAAGCTTTCTTT	CASSLRTGNTEAFF
.	few	TRBV5-6	TRBJ1-5	TGTGCCAGCAGCTCTTGGGGGATACCCAATCAGCCCCAGCATTTT	CASSSWGIPNQPQHF
.	few	TRBV18	TRBJ2-2	TGTGCCAGCTCCCCTCGGCAGGGAGACACCGGGGAGCTGTTTTTT	CASSPRQGDTGELFF
.	.	TRBV18	TRBJ2-2	TGTGCCAGCTCACCACGTGGAGCTACTAACACCGGGGAGCTGTTTTTT	CASSPRGATNTGELFF
.	few	TRBV6-5	TRBJ2-7	TGTGCCAGCAGTTCCAGCGGGCAAATACGAGAGGAGCAGTACTTC	CASSSSGQIREEQYF
.	.	TRBV28	TRBJ1-6	TGTGCCAGCAGGACCTCCGGTGGTCGAGAGGTTTCACCCCTCCACTTT	CASRTSGGREVSPLHF
.	.	TRBV7-7	TRBJ2-2	TGTGCTAGCAGCTTGTGGGGTGACACCGGGGAGCTGTTTTTT	CASSLWGDTGELFF
.	few	TRBV29-1	TRBJ2-3	TGCAGCGTTAGTTGGGGGTTGGCAGATACGCAGTATTTT	CSVSWGLADTQYF
.	.	TRBV2	TRBJ1-6	TGTGCCAGCAGTGAAGGGGGAGGCTCACCCCTCCACTTT	CASSEGGGSPLHF
TRBD1	.	TRBV7-6	TRBJ1-6	TGTGCCAGCAGCTTAGGACAGGGGGTCTATAATTCACCCCTCCACTTT	CASSLGQGVYNSPLHF
.	few	TRBV9	TRBJ2-3	TGTGCCAGCAGCGTAGTAGGGATCGCAGATACGCAGTATTTT	CASSVVGIADTQYF
TRBD1	.	TRBV5-1	TRBJ2-5	TGCGCCAGCAGCATGACAGGGCAGGGAATACAAGAGACCCAGTACTTC	CASSMTGQGIQETQYF
.	.	TRBV14	TRBJ2-2	TGTGCCAGCAGCCAAGCGGTGACAGCCGCGGCCGGGGAGCTGTTTTTT	CASSQAVTAAAGELFF
.	.	TRBV5-8	TRBJ2-7	TGTGCCAGCAGATACGGAGTGCCTCCTTCGTACGAGCAGTACTTC	CASRYGVPPSYEQYF
.	.	TRBV6-1	TRBJ2-6	TGTGCCAGCCTAATCTCCGGGGCCAACGTCCTGACTTTC	CASLISGANVLTF
.	.	TRBV9	TRBJ2-6	TGTGCCAGCAGCTCCCACAACTCTGGGGCCAACGTCCTGACTTTC	CASSSHNSGANVLTF
.	.	TRBV6-1	TRBJ1-6	TGTGCCAGGAACCAGGGACCGAATTCACCCCTCCACTTT	CARNQGPNSPLHF
.	few	TRBV20-1	TRBJ1-4	TGCAGTGCTAGAGATAATGAAAAACTGTTTTTT	CSARDNEKLFF
TRBD1	few	TRBV5-1	TRBJ1-2	TGCGCCAGCAGCCTCGGAGGACAGGGCGACTATGGCTACACCTTC	CASSLGGQGDYGYTF
TRBD2	few	TRBV4-2	TRBJ2-3	TGTGCCAGCAGCCGCCGACTAGCGGGGCCGTTCACAGATACGCAGTATTTT	CASSRRLAGPFTDTQYF
.	.	TRBV30	TRBJ1-2	TGTGCCTGGAGTGCTCGGGCGGCGGGATATGGCTACACCTTC	CAWSARAAGYGYTF
.	.	TRBV30	TRBJ1-3	TGTGCCTGGGCCCACGGAAACACCATATATTTT	CAWAHGNTIYF